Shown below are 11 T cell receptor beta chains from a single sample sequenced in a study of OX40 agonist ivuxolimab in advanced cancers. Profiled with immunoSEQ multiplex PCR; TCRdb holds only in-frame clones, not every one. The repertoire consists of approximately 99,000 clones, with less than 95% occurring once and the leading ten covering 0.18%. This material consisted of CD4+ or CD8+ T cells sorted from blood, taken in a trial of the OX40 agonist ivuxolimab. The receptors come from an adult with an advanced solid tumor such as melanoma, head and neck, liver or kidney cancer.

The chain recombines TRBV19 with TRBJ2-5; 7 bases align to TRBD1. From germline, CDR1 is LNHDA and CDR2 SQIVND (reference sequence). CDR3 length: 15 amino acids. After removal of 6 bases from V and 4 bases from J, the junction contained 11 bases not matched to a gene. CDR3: CASRGRQGVRETQYF. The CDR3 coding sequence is TGTGCCAGTAGAGGGAGACAGGGAGTCAGAGAGACCCAGTACTTC.

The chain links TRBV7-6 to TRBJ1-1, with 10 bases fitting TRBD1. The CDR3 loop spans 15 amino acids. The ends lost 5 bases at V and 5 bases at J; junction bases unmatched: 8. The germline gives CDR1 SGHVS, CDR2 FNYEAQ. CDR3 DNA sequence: TGTGCCAGCAGCCCCTCCCGGGACAGGGGTACTGAAGCTTTCTTT. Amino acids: CASSPSRDRGTEAFF.

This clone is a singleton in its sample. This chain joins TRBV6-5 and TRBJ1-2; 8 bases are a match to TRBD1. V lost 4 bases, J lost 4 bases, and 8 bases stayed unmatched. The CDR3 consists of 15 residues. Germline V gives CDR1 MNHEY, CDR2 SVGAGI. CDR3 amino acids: CASSSPETGVYGYTF. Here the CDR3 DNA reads TGTGCCAGCAGTTCTCCCGAGACAGGGGTCTATGGCTACACCTTC.

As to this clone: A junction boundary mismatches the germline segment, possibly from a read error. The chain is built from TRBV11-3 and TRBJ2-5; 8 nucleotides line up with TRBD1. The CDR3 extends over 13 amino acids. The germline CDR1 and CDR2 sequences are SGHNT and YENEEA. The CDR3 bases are TGTACCAGCAGCAGGGGGCGCCAAGAGACCCAGTACTTC. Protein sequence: CTSSRGRQETQYF.

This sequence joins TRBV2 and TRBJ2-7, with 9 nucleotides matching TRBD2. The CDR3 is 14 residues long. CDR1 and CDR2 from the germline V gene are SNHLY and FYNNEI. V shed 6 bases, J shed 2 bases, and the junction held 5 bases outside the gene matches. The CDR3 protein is CASRWTSETYEQYF. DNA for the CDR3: TGTGCCAGCAGGTGGACTAGCGAAACCTACGAGCAGTACTTC. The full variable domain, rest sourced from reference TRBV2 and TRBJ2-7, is EPEVTQTPSHQVTQMGQEVILRCVPISNHLYFYWYRQILGQKVEFLVSFYNNEISEKSEIFDDQFSVERPDGSNFTLKIRSTKLEDSAMYFCASRWTSETYEQYFGPGTRLTVT.

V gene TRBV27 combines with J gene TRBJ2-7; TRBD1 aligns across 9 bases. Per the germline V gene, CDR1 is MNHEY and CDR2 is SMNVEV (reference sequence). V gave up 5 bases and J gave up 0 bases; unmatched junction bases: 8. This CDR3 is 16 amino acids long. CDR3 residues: CASSVLPGQGSYEQYF. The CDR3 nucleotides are TGTGCCAGCAGTGTGCTACCGGGACAGGGCTCCTACGAGCAGTACTTC.

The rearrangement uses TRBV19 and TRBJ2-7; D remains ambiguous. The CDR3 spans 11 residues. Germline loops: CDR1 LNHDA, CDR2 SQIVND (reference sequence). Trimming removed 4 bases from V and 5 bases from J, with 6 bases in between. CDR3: CASSNGHEQYF. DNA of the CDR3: TGTGCCAGTAGTAACGGCCACGAGCAGTACTTC.

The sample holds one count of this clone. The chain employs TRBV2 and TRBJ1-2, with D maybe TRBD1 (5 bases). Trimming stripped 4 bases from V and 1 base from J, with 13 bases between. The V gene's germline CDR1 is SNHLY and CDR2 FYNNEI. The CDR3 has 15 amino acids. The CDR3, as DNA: TGTGCCAGCAGTGTTGGGGGATATATTAACTATGGCTACACCTTC. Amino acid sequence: CASSVGGYINYGYTF.

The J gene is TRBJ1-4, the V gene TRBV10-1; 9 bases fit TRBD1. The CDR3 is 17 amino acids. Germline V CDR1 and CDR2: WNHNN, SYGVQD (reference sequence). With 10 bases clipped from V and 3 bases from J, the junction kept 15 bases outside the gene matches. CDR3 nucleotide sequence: TGCGCCACCCCCCGCGGGACAGGGTGTAGGTCTAATGAAAAACTGTTTTTT. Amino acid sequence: CATPRGTGCRSNEKLFF.

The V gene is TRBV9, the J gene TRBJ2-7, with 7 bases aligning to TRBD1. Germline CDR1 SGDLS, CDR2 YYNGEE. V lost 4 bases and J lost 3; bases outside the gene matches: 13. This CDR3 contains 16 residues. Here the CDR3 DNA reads TGTGCCAGCAGCCCCGTAGGCCCTGGACAGGACTACGAGCAGTACTTC. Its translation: CASSPVGPGQDYEQYF.

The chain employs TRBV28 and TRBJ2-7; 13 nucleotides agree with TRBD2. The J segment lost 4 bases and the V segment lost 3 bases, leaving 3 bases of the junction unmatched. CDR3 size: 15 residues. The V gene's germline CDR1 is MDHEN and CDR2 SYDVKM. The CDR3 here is CASSLGLAGPYEQYF. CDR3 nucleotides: TGTGCCAGCAGTTTGGGACTAGCGGGACCTTACGAGCAGTACTTC.